The 27 T cell receptor beta chains below come from one sample, sequenced in a study of response to subunit inactivated influenza vaccine. TCRdb re-called the RT-PCR reads with MiXCR, one entry per CDR3 protein. The sample lists more than 150,000 distinct CDR3 sequences, 9.2% occurring once. The specimen comprised non-naive T cells sorted from PBMCs, sampled on the day of vaccination. Every receptor here comes from a man between 50 and 59 years old who received an inactivated influenza vaccine.

The CDR3 region has the DNA TGTGCCAGCAGCCCACTTCTGCGGGAGGGTGCAGATACGCAGTATTTT. It translates to CASSPLLREGADTQYF. V and J are TRBV7-6 and TRBJ2-3, with 9 bases aligning to TRBD2. V shed 5 bases and J 4 bases; nucleotides not matched to a gene: 10. CDR1 is SGHVS, CDR2 FNYEAQ, per germline. CDR3 length: 16 amino acids.

The V and J genes are TRBV7-6 and TRBJ2-5; no reliable D call. The CDR3 loop spans 17 amino acids. Germline CDR1 is SGHVS and CDR2 is FNYEAQ. With 2 bases removed from V and 2 bases from J, the gap between germline ends came to 18 bases. The CDR3 DNA reads TGTGCCAGCAGCTTACCTGACTCCTGGTTGGGGCAAGAGACCCAGTACTTC. It specifies CASSLPDSWLGQETQYF.

V usage is TRBV7-3 and J usage is TRBJ2-3; D may be TRBD2 (5 bases). There are 14 residues in the CDR3. V lost 3 bases to trimming and J lost 5 bases, with 12 bases between them. CDR1 SGHTA and CDR2 FQGTGA come from the germline V gene. CDR3 in amino acids: CASSLGGRVDTQYF. DNA of the CDR3: TGTGCCAGCAGCTTGGGCGGGCGGGTAGATACGCAGTATTTT.

This clonotype was counted a few times. The chain links TRBV14 to TRBJ2-7; possible D gene TRBD1, 6 bases. The germline V gene encodes CDR1 SGHDN and CDR2 FVKESK. V lost 0 bases to trimming and J lost 1 base, with 16 bases between them. The CDR3 extends over 17 amino acids. The CDR3 region has the DNA TGTGCCAGCAGCCAAGATAAATCGACAGGCACATCCTACGAGCAGTACTTC. It encodes CASSQDKSTGTSYEQYF.

This clonotype was observed at least ten times. A read error may produce the germline difference seen at one junction end. The V gene is TRBV5-1, the J gene TRBJ1-2; D unclear. CDR3 length: 13 residues. Germline assignment: CDR1 SGHRS and CDR2 YFSETQ. In nucleotides, the CDR3 is TGTGCCAGCTCACTGGACTCTAACTATGGCTACACCTTC. Translation: CASSLDSNYGYTF.

The table lists this clonotype with a few counts. This sequence joins TRBV15 and TRBJ2-1; perhaps TRBD2 as D (6 bases). The ends were cut back, 4 bases at V and 3 bases at J, with 19 bases in the middle. The CDR3 runs 17 residues. Germline values: CDR1 LNHNV, CDR2 YYDKDF (reference sequence). CDR3 in amino acids: CATSTAGRPGGYNEQFF. CDR3 in DNA: TGTGCCACCAGCACAGCCGGTAGGCCCGGGGGCTACAATGAGCAGTTCTTC.

This clonotype turned up a few times. DNA of the CDR3: TGTGCCAGCAGCGTAGAGGTGGGAGGAAGGGGACTCCTCACAGATACGCAGTATTTT. Translating gives CASSVEVGGRGLLTDTQYF. V gene TRBV9 combines with J gene TRBJ2-3; D perhaps matches TRBD2 (6 bases). The germline gives CDR1 SGDLS, CDR2 YYNGEE. The CDR3 has 19 residues. The V end was cut by 0 bases, the J end by 2 bases, with 22 bases between.

The chain couples TRBV5-8 to TRBJ2-3; TRBD1 agrees at 9 bases. CDR3 length: 16 amino acids. The germline CDR1 and CDR2 sequences are SGHTS and YDEGEE. J lost 3 bases, V lost 0 bases, and 5 bases had no gene match. The CDR3 protein is CASSLGYRGPTDTQYF. DNA for the CDR3: TGTGCCAGCAGCTTGGGGTACAGGGGGCCAACAGATACGCAGTATTTT.

The sample holds a few counts of this clonotype. The gene calls are TRBV6-1 and TRBJ2-2; D may be TRBD1 or TRBD2 (5 bases each). The germline V gene has CDR1 MNHNS and CDR2 SASEGT. Trimming left V 7 bases short and J 4 bases short, with 13 bases between. The CDR3 spans 14 residues. The CDR3 DNA reads TGTGCCAGCAAGTCGAGGGGCGGCACCGGGGAGCTGTTTTTT. It is translated as CASKSRGGTGELFF.

This clonotype was observed a few times. V usage is TRBV6-2 or TRBV6-3 and J usage is TRBJ2-5; D possibly corresponds to TRBD2 (7 bases). Deletions cut 2 bases from V and 2 bases from J, with 12 bases between. Germline CDR1 reads MNHEY; CDR2 reads SVGEGT. The CDR3 is 15 residues long. The CDR3 sequence is CASSYMGGAQETQYF. CDR3 in DNA: TGTGCCAGCAGTTACATGGGGGGGGCTCAAGAGACCCAGTACTTC.

In this sample, this clonotype turned up many times. The rearrangement uses TRBV7-9 and TRBJ2-5; 7 positions agree with TRBD2. The trim removed 1 base at V and 5 bases at J, leaving 10 bases unmatched. The length of the CDR3 is 16 residues. From germline, CDR1 is SEHNR and CDR2 FQNEAQ (reference sequence). The CDR3 spells CASSLGAAGFAETQYF. The CDR3 bases are TGTGCCAGCAGCTTAGGCGCAGCGGGATTTGCGGAGACCCAGTACTTC.

This clonotype was detected only a few times. V usage is TRBV27 and J usage is TRBJ2-7; no definite D call. The V and J ends lost 4 bases and 3 bases respectively, with 16 bases between them. Germline assignment: CDR1 MNHEY and CDR2 SMNVEV (reference sequence). The CDR3 totals 15 residues. The CDR3 region has the DNA TGTGCCAGCAGTTCCCCAGCCGTAGGGTTCTACGAGCAGTACTTC. Translation gives CASSSPAVGFYEQYF.

This clonotype was found a few times. V and J are TRBV6-2 or TRBV6-3 and TRBJ2-1; possibly TRBD2 for D (7 bases). Trimming cost V 7 bases and J 7 bases, with 23 bases left between them. CDR1 is MNHEY, CDR2 SVGEGT, per germline. This CDR3 is built from 16 residues. The CDR3, as DNA: TGTGCCAGCACTCCGGGGGGCGAGCGGGGCCGGAATGAGCAGTTCTTC. Residues: CASTPGGERGRNEQFF.

At least ten counts were recorded for this clonotype. V gene TRBV12-3 or TRBV12-4 combines with J gene TRBJ2-3, with TRBD1 matching over 9 bases. The J segment lost 6 bases and the V segment lost 3 bases, leaving 4 bases of the junction unmatched. The CDR3 is made up of 14 amino acids. DNA of the CDR3: TGTGCCAGCAGTTTTCGACAGGGGGGCGATACGCAGTATTTT. Its protein product is CASSFRQGGDTQYF.

This clonotype was observed many times. The chain links TRBV12-3 or TRBV12-4 to TRBJ2-7; D remains ambiguous. V dropped 5 bases and J dropped 6 bases, with 11 bases sitting between them. The CDR3 is 12 amino acids. The CDR3 nucleotides are TGTGCCAGCAGTCCCTCGGTGGGCGAGCAGTACTTC. It specifies CASSPSVGEQYF.

This chain links TRBV28 with TRBJ2-7, with D possibly matching TRBD1 (6 bases). The germline V gene encodes CDR1 MDHEN and CDR2 SYDVKM. This CDR3 contains 15 residues. Trimming shortened V by 6 bases and J by 4 bases, and 19 bases separated the two germline ends. CDR3 nucleotide sequence: TGTGCCAGCAGGCACAGGGACCCCAATCTTTACGAGCAGTACTTC. It is translated as CASRHRDPNLYEQYF.

This clonotype occurred many times. The gene calls are TRBV28 and TRBJ2-3, with 7 positions matching TRBD1. The V gene end was trimmed by 6 bases and the J gene end by 2 bases; junction bases not matched to a gene: 11. Looked up from germline, CDR1 is MDHEN and CDR2 is SYDVKM. The CDR3 contains 16 residues. CDR3: CASSQTGVFNTDTQYF. CDR3 DNA sequence: TGTGCCAGCAGCCAAACAGGGGTCTTCAACACAGATACGCAGTATTTT.

This chain connects TRBV10-2 to TRBJ2-5; D is possibly TRBD2 (6 bases). Germline CDR1 reads WSHSY; CDR2 reads SAAADI. This CDR3 contains 17 residues. The V end was cut by 8 bases, the J end by 1 base, with 23 bases between. The CDR3 region is CASSMEKDGRFQETQYF. DNA of the CDR3: TGCGCCAGCTCTATGGAAAAGGACGGGAGATTCCAAGAGACCCAGTACTTC.

This clonotype was seen only a few times. In DNA form, the CDR3 reads TGCGCCAGCAGCCAAGACGACCGGAACTATGGCTACACCTTC. Encoded protein: CASSQDDRNYGYTF. This rearrangement joins TRBV4-3 to TRBJ1-2, with unresolved D. The CDR3 is 14 residues long. From germline, CDR1 is LGHNA and CDR2 YSLEER. The ends were cut back, 0 bases at V and 2 bases at J, with 7 bases in the middle.

The chain combines TRBV7-3 with TRBJ2-3, with D perhaps TRBD1 or TRBD2 (5 bases each). Looked up from germline, CDR1 is SGHTA and CDR2 is FQGTGA. V gave up 2 bases and J gave up 0 bases, with 12 bases separating them. This CDR3 has 16 residues. CDR3 amino acids: CASSLYAGRSTDTQYF. DNA of the CDR3: TGTGCCAGCAGCTTATATGCAGGGAGAAGCACAGATACGCAGTATTTT.

This clonotype was picked up many times. V and J are TRBV7-2 and TRBJ2-7; 12 bases are shared with TRBD2. The germline gives CDR1 SGHTA, CDR2 FQGNSA. Trimming took 5 bases from V and 2 from J; bases not matched to a gene: 7. CDR3 length equals 16 residues. CDR3 sequence: CASSQASGRATYEQYF. DNA for the CDR3: TGTGCCAGCAGCCAAGCTAGCGGGAGGGCCACCTACGAGCAGTACTTC.

This clonotype has more than one count but fewer than ten. The genes are TRBV4-3 and TRBJ2-2, with D possibly matching TRBD2 (6 bases). Germline lookup yields CDR1 LGHNA and CDR2 YSLEER. This CDR3 has 18 residues. V gave up 1 base and J gave up 2 bases, with 17 bases separating them. Here the CDR3 reads CASSQGVGGDRNTGELFF. The CDR3 DNA reads TGCGCCAGCAGCCAAGGAGTTGGCGGGGACCGAAACACCGGGGAGCTGTTTTTT.

By frequency in the sample, this clonotype is medium-sized. The genes are TRBV20-1 and TRBJ2-7, with D possibly TRBD2 on 5 matching bases. The germline gives CDR1 DFQATT, CDR2 SNEGSKA (reference sequence). This CDR3 contains 13 residues. Trimming pared 6 bases from V and 6 bases from J, leaving 18 bases between. The CDR3 here is CSAKSNPGIEQYF. CDR3 in DNA: TGCAGTGCCAAGTCTAACCCCGGGATCGAGCAGTACTTC.

This chain links TRBV18 with TRBJ1-6; TRBD1 agrees at 9 bases. This CDR3 spans 14 amino acids. The ends lost 3 bases at V and 7 bases at J; junction bases unmatched: 1. CDR1 KGHSH and CDR2 LQKENI come from the germline V gene. In DNA, the CDR3 is TGTGCCAGCTCACCCGGGACAGGGAATTCACCCCTCCACTTT. Protein: CASSPGTGNSPLHF. Full variable domain (remainder filled in from reference TRBV18 and TRBJ1-6): NAGVMQNPRHLVRRRGQEARLRCSPMKGHSHVYWYRQLPEEGLKFMVYLQKENIIDESGMPKERFSAEFPKEGPSILRIQQVVRGDSAAYFCASSPGTGNSPLHFGNGTRLTVT.

This clonotype was found many times. The gene calls are TRBV2 and TRBJ2-1; TRBD2 aligns across 8 bases. Germline V gene sequence: CDR1 SNHLY, CDR2 FYNNEI. This CDR3 is 19 amino acids long. The chain's CDR3 is CTFCFGPVGGRIPYNEQFF. CDR3 DNA: TGTACCTTCTGTTTCGGGCCTGTCGGCGGGAGGATACCCTACAATGAGCAGTTCTTC. The full variable domain, completed using reference TRBV2 and TRBJ2-1, is EPEVTQTPSHQVTQMGQEVILRCVPISNHLYFYWYRQILGQKVEFLVSFYNNEISEKSEIFDDQFSVERPDGSNFTLKIRSTKLEDSAMYFCTFCFGPVGGRIPYNEQFFGPGTRLTVL.

This rearrangement joins TRBV15 to TRBJ1-2; tentatively, D is TRBD1 (5 bases). V was pared by 3 bases and J by 6 bases, with 11 bases between. CDR3 length: 13 amino acids. Germline V lookup: CDR1 LNHNV, CDR2 YYDKDF (reference sequence). The CDR3 sequence is CATSSRELDGYTF. The CDR3, as DNA: TGTGCCACCAGCAGCAGGGAGTTAGATGGCTACACCTTC. The full variable domain, its missing parts supplied by reference TRBV15 and TRBJ1-2, is DAMVIQNPRYQVTQFGKPVTLSCSQTLNHNVMYWYQQKSSQAPKLLFHYYDKDFNNEADTPDNFQSRRPNTSFCFLDIRSPGLGDTAMYLCATSSRELDGYTFGSGTRLTVV.

The sample holds many counts of this clonotype. The chain combines TRBV5-1 with TRBJ2-5, with 8 positions matching TRBD1. CDR1 and CDR2 (germline): SGHRS, YFSETQ. Trimming took 1 base from V and 3 from J; bases not matched to a gene: 11. This CDR3 region has 17 residues. CDR3 residues: CASSLTGGLLLEETQYF. For the CDR3, the DNA is TGCGCCAGCAGCTTGACAGGGGGTTTATTACTAGAAGAGACCCAGTACTTC.